This T cell receptor beta chain was sequenced during a study of OX40 agonist ivuxolimab in advanced cancers. The table came from immunoSEQ multiplex PCR; TCRdb's copy has only in-frame clones and leaves some out. This table has tens of thousands of clones, 84% appearing once. This CDR3 is 14 amino acids long. Germline V gives CDR1 MDHEN, CDR2 SYDVKM. J was trimmed by 6 bases and V by 3 bases; bases with no gene match: 4. This clonotype was sampled from an adult with an advanced solid tumor such as melanoma, head and neck, liver or kidney cancer. Sequencing was performed on CD4+ or CD8+ T cells sorted from blood, taken in a trial of the OX40 agonist ivuxolimab. The chain recombines TRBV28 with TRBJ1-4; 7 nucleotides align to TRBD1. CDR3 amino acids: CASSFRGGDEKLFF. For the CDR3, the DNA is TGTGCCAGCAGTTTCCGAGGGGGCGATGAAAAACTGTTTTTT.